This TCR beta chain originates from a study of shared clonotypes between healthy human individuals. The V end lost 1 base, the J end lost 0 bases, and 4 bases lay between the germline ends. This CDR3 spans 14 amino acids. The germline V gene encodes CDR1 GTSNPN and CDR2 SVGIG (reference sequence). A word on this clone: Its specificity is not known.

Whole-study results and caveats: Tissue TCR repertoires likely differ from these blood-only repertoires. All-four-donor shared clonotypes had higher generation probabilities than non-shared clonotypes did.

TCRdb's table, derived via immunoSEQ multiplex PCR, lists solely in-frame clones and lacks some. The data show millions of clones, 85% to 95% seen once. The sample taken for sequencing was naive CD4+ T cells sorted from blood. Subset of the sample: CD45RA+ positively selected. The TCR originated in a man between 18 and 29 years old in good health. V usage is TRBV30 and J usage is TRBJ1-6; no definite D call. The CDR3 loop is CAWSAGSYNSPLHF. In DNA form, the CDR3 reads TGTGCCTGGAGTGCGGGCTCCTATAATTCACCCCTCCACTTT.